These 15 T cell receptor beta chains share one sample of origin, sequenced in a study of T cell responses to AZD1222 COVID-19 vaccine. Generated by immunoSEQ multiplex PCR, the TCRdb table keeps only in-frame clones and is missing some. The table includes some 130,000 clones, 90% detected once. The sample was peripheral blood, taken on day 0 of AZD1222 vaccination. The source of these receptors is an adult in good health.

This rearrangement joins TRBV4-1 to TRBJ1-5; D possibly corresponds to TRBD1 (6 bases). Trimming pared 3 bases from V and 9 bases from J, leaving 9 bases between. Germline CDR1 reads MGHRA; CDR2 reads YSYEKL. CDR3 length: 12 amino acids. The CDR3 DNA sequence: TGCGCCAGCAGCCAGGGGGCAGGGCCCCAGCATTTT. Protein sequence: CASSQGAGPQHF.

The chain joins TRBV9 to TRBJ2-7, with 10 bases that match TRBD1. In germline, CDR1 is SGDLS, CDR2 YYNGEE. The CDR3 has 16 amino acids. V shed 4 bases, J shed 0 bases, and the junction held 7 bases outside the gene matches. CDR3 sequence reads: CASSPRQGATSYEQYF. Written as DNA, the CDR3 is TGTGCCAGCAGCCCACGACAGGGGGCGACCTCCTACGAGCAGTACTTC.

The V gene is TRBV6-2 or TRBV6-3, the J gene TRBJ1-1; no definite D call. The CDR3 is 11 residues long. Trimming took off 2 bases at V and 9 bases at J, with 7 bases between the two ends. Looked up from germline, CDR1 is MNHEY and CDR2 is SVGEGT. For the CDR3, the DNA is TGTGCCAGCAGTTACCCCTCCCAAGCTTTCTTT. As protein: CASSYPSQAFF.

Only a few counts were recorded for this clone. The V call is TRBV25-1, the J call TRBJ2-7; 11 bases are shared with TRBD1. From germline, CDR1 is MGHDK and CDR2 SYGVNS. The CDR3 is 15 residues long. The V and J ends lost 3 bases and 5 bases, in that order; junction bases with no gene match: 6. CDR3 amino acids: CASSDPRTGGDEQYF. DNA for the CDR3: TGTGCCAGCAGTGACCCCCGGACAGGGGGCGACGAGCAGTACTTC.

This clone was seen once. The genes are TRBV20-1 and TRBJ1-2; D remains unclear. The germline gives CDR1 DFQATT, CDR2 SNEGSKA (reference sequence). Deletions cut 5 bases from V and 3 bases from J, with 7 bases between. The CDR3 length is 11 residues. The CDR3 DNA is TGCAGTGCTCGGCCGGACTATGGCTACACCTTC. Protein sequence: CSARPDYGYTF.

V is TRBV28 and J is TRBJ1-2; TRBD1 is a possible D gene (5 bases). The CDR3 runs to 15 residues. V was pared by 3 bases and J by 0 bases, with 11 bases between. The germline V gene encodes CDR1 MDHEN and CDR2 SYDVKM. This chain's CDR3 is CASSLYQGTNYGYTF. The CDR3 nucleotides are TGTGCCAGCAGTTTGTATCAGGGCACTAACTATGGCTACACCTTC.

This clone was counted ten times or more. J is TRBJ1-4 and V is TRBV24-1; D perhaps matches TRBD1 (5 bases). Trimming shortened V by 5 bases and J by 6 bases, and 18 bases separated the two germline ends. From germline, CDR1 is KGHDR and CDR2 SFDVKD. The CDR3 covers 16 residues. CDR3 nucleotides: TGTGCCACCAGTGCTACGGGGGGGGGAGACCATGAAAAACTGTTTTTT. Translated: CATSATGGGDHEKLFF.

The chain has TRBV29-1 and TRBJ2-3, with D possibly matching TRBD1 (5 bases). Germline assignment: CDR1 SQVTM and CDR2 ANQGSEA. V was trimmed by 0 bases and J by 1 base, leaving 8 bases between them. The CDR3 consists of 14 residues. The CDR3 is CSVEDLRGTDTQYF. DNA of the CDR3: TGCAGCGTTGAAGATCTCAGGGGCACAGATACGCAGTATTTT.

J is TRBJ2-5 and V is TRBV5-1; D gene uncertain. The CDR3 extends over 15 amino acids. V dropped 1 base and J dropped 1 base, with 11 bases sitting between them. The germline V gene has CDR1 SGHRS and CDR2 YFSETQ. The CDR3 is CASSLSLGIQETQYF. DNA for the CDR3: TGCGCCAGCAGCTTGAGTTTAGGGATCCAAGAGACCCAGTACTTC.

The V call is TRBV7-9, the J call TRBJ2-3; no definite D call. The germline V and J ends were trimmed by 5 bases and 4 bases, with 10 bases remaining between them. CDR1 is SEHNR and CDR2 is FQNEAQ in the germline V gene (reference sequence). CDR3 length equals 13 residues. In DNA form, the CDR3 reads TGTGCCAGCAGCCCCTGGGGTCCAGATACGCAGTATTTT. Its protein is CASSPWGPDTQYF.

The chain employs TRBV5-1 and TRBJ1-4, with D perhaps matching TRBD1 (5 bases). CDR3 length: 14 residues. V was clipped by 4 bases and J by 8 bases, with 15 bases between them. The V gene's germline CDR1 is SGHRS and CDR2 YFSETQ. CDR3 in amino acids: CASSPGTLREKLFF. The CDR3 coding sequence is TGCGCCAGCAGCCCGGGGACCCTGAGGGAAAAACTGTTTTTT.

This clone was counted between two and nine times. The CDR3 sequence: CASSPGTGGTGELFF. The CDR3 bases are TGTGCCAGCAGTCCCGGGACAGGGGGCACCGGGGAGCTGTTTTTT. The chain recombines TRBV6-4 with TRBJ2-2, with TRBD1 identical over 11 bases. Germline trimming cut 5 bases from V and 4 bases from J; bases unmatched to any gene: 3. The germline V gene has CDR1 MRHNA and CDR2 SNTAGT. CDR3 length equals 15 residues.

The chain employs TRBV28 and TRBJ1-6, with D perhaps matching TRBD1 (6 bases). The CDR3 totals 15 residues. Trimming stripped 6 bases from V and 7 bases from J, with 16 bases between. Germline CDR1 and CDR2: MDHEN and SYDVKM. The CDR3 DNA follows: TGTGCCAGCAGGTCCCCGGGGGCGGGGAATTCACCCCTCCACTTT. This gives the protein CASRSPGAGNSPLHF. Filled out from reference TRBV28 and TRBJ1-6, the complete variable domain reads DVKVTQSSRYLVKRTGEKVFLECVQDMDHENMFWYRQDPGLGLRLIYFSYDVKMKEKGDIPEGYSVSREKKERFSLILESASTNQTSMYLCASRSPGAGNSPLHFGNGTRLTVT.

The CDR3: CAISESKVRDSSYEQYF. CDR3 nucleotides: TGTGCCATCAGTGAGTCAAAGGTCCGGGACAGCTCCTACGAGCAGTACTTC. The rearrangement links TRBV10-3 to TRBJ2-7; 7 nucleotides line up with TRBD1. This CDR3 spans 17 amino acids. Germline CDR1 and CDR2: ENHRY and SYGVKD. J gave up 0 bases and V 0 bases, and 8 bases lay outside the gene matches.

CDR3 nucleotides: TGCAGCTTCGGCCCCACAACCCCCGGCACTGAAGCTTTCTTT. This translates into CSFGPTTPGTEAFF. The chain couples TRBV29-1 to TRBJ1-1, with D unresolved. This CDR3 has 14 amino acids. V was clipped by 8 bases and J by 4 bases, with 20 bases between them. CDR1 is SQVTM, CDR2 ANQGSEA, per germline. The complete variable domain, with remaining parts taken from reference TRBV29-1 and TRBJ1-1, reads SAVISQKPSRDICQRGTSLTIQCQVDSQVTMMFWYRQQPGQSLTLIATANQGSEATYESGFVIDKFPISRPNLTFSTLTVSNMSPEDSSIYLCSFGPTTPGTEAFFGQGTRLTVV.